One sample yielded the 12 T cell receptor beta chains listed below, sequenced in a study of response to subunit inactivated influenza vaccine. MiXCR was run by TCRdb on the RT-PCR reads, yielding one entry per CDR3 protein. Of some 800,000 distinct CDR3 sequences in the sample, 21% were seen once. Sequenced here: PBMCs from blood, sampled more than 4 days after vaccination. These receptor sequences come from a man aged 50 or older who received an inactivated influenza vaccine.

This clonotype was counted only a few times. The gene calls are TRBV10-3 and TRBJ2-3; 8 bases map to TRBD2. The trim removed 3 bases at V and 6 bases at J, leaving 11 bases unmatched. The germline V gene has CDR1 ENHRY and CDR2 SYGVKD. This CDR3 spans 16 amino acids. The CDR3: CAISDWGGGLRDTQYF. CDR3 nucleotide sequence: TGTGCCATCAGTGATTGGGGCGGGGGGCTTCGGGATACGCAGTATTTT.

This clonotype was picked up a small number of times. The chain has TRBV28 and TRBJ2-1, with D perhaps TRBD1 (7 bases). CDR1 is MDHEN, CDR2 SYDVKM, per germline. The CDR3 covers 14 residues. V lost 5 bases and J lost 7, with 15 bases in between. CDR3 region: CASSPVQGRNEQFF. CDR3 sequence (DNA): TGTGCCAGCAGTCCCGTACAGGGGAGGAATGAGCAGTTCTTC.

The J gene is TRBJ2-7, the V gene TRBV20-1; weak D call: TRBD2 (5 bases). The CDR3 has 14 residues. Trimming pared 4 bases from V and 5 bases from J, leaving 18 bases between. Germline-derived CDR1 and CDR2 are DFQATT and SNEGSKA (reference sequence). In DNA, the CDR3 is TGCAGTGCTAACGACGGAGGCCTTAGCGACGAGCAGTACTTC. Its translation is CSANDGGLSDEQYF.

This clonotype came up many times. The chain carries TRBV4-1 and TRBJ1-3; the match to TRBD1 covers 11 bases. The germline gives CDR1 MGHRA, CDR2 YSYEKL. J gave up 4 bases and V 2 bases, and 4 bases lay outside the gene matches. This CDR3 is built from 16 residues. The CDR3 sequence is CASSQMDRGPGNTIYF. The CDR3 DNA reads as TGCGCCAGCAGCCAAATGGACAGGGGGCCAGGAAACACCATATATTTT.

The genes are TRBV20-1 and TRBJ2-7; possible D gene TRBD2, 5 bases. Per germline, CDR1 DFQATT and CDR2 SNEGSKA (reference sequence). V gave up 0 bases and J gave up 0 bases, with 15 bases separating them. CDR3 length: 16 residues. The CDR3 is CSARDPSGIFSYEQYF. The CDR3 DNA reads TGCAGTGCTAGAGATCCGTCGGGGATATTCTCCTACGAGCAGTACTTC.

A few counts support this clonotype. The rearrangement links TRBV5-4 to TRBJ2-1; 8 bases match TRBD2. The CDR3 is 16 amino acids. After removal of 6 bases from V and 4 bases from J, the junction contained 12 bases not matched to a gene. Per the germline V gene, CDR1 is SGHNT and CDR2 is YYREEE (reference sequence). The CDR3 DNA sequence: TGTGCCAGCACCGTACCCACTAGCGGCAAATACAATGAGCAGTTCTTC. Translating gives CASTVPTSGKYNEQFF.

The DNA of the CDR3 is TGTGCCAGCAGCCAGGTCTACTCTGGGGCCAACGTCCTGACTTTC. Its protein is CASSQVYSGANVLTF. The chain has TRBV14 and TRBJ2-6; D is ambiguous. The CDR3 consists of 15 residues. V was cut by 3 bases and J by 0 bases, with 6 bases left in between. The germline gives CDR1 SGHDN, CDR2 FVKESK. Full variable domain (missing parts from reference TRBV14 and TRBJ2-6): EAGVTQFPSHSVIEKGQTVTLRCDPISGHDNLYWYRRVMGKEIKFLLHFVKESKQDESGMPNNRFLAERTGGTYSTLKVQPAELEDSGVYFCASSQVYSGANVLTFGAGSRLTVL.

J is TRBJ2-1 and V is TRBV30, with 11 positions matching TRBD2. The CDR3 has 15 residues. Trimming removed 1 base from V and 10 bases from J; junction bases left unmatched: 9. Germline CDR1 is GTSNPN and CDR2 is SVGIG (reference sequence). The CDR3 here is CAWSAQLAGVEEQFF. The CDR3 nucleotides are TGTGCCTGGAGTGCGCAACTAGCGGGGGTTGAGGAGCAGTTCTTC.

The chain employs TRBV11-2 and TRBJ2-2; D is uncertain. Trimming removed 3 bases from V and 1 base from J, with 6 bases in between. The germline CDR1 and CDR2 sequences are SGHAT and FQNNGV. The CDR3 has 14 residues. DNA for the CDR3: TGTGCCAGCAGCTTCGTTGGGAACACCGGGGAGCTGTTTTTT. Its protein is CASSFVGNTGELFF.

This clonotype was seen repeatedly, ten times or more. This chain joins TRBV7-2 and TRBJ2-3; 10 nucleotides agree with TRBD2. This CDR3 is 15 amino acids long. Germline lookup yields CDR1 SGHTA and CDR2 FQGNSA. The V and J ends lost 0 bases and 4 bases, in that order; junction bases with no gene match: 1. CDR3 amino acids: CASSLALAGADTQYF. CDR3 in DNA: TGTGCCAGCAGCTTAGCTCTAGCGGGAGCAGATACGCAGTATTTT.

The DNA for the CDR3 is TGTGCTAGTGGTTTGCCGGGCGCCGGGACAGGCGACACCGGGGAGCTGTTTTTT. This encodes CASGLPGAGTGDTGELFF. The chain uses TRBV12-5 and TRBJ2-2; 8 bases are a match to TRBD1. Trimming removed 2 bases from V and 3 bases from J; junction bases left unmatched: 11. Germline values: CDR1 LGHNT, CDR2 FRNRAP. CDR3 length equals 18 residues.

The CDR3 coding sequence is TGTGCCAGCAGCCAAACACAGATTTACACAGATACGCAGTATTTT. Translated, it gives CASSQTQIYTDTQYF. V is TRBV5-8 and J is TRBJ2-3, with no clear D. Germline V gives CDR1 SGHTS, CDR2 YDEGEE. This CDR3 contains 15 residues. V shed 4 bases and J shed 2 bases, with 14 bases lying between them.